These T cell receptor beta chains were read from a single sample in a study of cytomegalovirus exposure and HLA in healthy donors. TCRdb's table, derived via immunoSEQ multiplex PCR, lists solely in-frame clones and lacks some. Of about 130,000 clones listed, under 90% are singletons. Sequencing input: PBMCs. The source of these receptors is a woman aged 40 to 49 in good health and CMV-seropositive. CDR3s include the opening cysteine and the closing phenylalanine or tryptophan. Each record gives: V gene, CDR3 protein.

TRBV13,CASSNLWGANYGYTF
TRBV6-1,CASSREVNTEAFF
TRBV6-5,CASSYGGAYTF
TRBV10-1,CASSRGQPAYEQYF
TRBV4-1,CASSQGTTSGRYQETQYF
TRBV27,CASSPGLAGAWYEQYF
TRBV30,CAWISQGSTEAFF
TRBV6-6,CASSYSVVPYGYTF
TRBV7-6,CASSLNRPGLTEQYF
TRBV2,CASSEGQGADGYTF
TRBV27,CASGGGDYEQYF
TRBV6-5,CASSLRRPETQYF
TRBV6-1,CASSELGSDYNEQFF
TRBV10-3,CAIRGGQGDSGANVLTF
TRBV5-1,CASSLGTSGTDTQYF
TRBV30,CACGLAGRGEQFF
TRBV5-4,CASSPPGVETQYF
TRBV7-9,CASSSLAGTGDTDTQYF